This paragraph reports one T cell receptor (beta chain). The antigen it recognizes is unknown. Per-nucleotide qualities are absent, and no much larger clonotype sits a single base away. Other DNA sequences within the sample encode an identical CDR3. Via the germline V gene (reference sequence), CDR1 is SGHNT and CDR2 YYREEE. V lost 4 bases and J lost 2 bases, and the count of bases not matched to a germline gene is 2. Measured from the cysteine to the phenylalanine, the CDR3 is 15 residues long. Solely the CDR3 DNA is kept, with 45 bases framed from the first base. The donors were healthy, HIV-negative adults who had no recently reported acute infections or vaccinations. Every donor was a Caucasian adult residing in Nashville, Tennessee, USA. CD4+ T cells were enriched by magnetic negative selection; naive cells were then positively selected on CD45RA, and the negative fraction formed the memory subset. Blood was collected by leukapheresis, and PBMCs were isolated by Ficoll-Histopaque density gradient centrifugation and then cryopreserved in liquid nitrogen vapor phase. Purity and quantity of every magnetically sorted T cell population were checked by analytical flow cytometry. Genomic DNA was isolated from each sorted fraction and quantified by UV absorbance on a Nanodrop 2000c.

This sample is drawn from a study of shared clonotypes between healthy human individuals (dated by TCRdb to between 2020 and 2021). Regarding the research as a whole: Three men and a couple of women, aged 18 to 49 years, made up the cohort. For each donor, three plates each were used for CD4 naive and CD4 memory, two plates were used for CD8 naive, and one plate was used for CD8 memory. To estimate repertoire size and how much clonotype sharing occurs between individuals, the study deeply sequenced the blood TCR repertoires of about five healthy adults. Different laboratories and diverse techniques were used to prepare libraries and sequence TCR repertoires, to increase sequencing depth and limit assay-specific biases. Leukapheresis yielded between about 0.94 and 9 billion PBMCs per donor. Paper-wide results and their limitations: Larger estimated clonotype richness was generally found for naive subsets than for memory subsets. Because the study included a small number of donors, the genetic and exposure-history diversity represented was limited. Based on pairwise subsampling, the degree of clonotype sharing among donors was expected to be affected by sequencing depth. Even with the large sequencing depth, rarefaction of the sorted-subset datasets indicated that sequencing was incomplete. Compared with non-shared clonotypes, the clonotypes found in all four sorted-subset donors had higher generation probabilities. Across several donors, around 5.4% of naive CD4, approximately 3.6% of naive CD8, around 2.1% of memory CD4, and under 0.45% of memory CD8 clonotypes were shared. Sampling was restricted to blood, and TCR repertoires in tissue are likely to differ from TCR repertoires in blood.

Using the deep immunoSEQ assay, TCR CDR3 regions were amplified from genomic DNA by multiplex PCR. Genomic DNA extracted from each cell subset was distributed evenly over all wells of several immunoSEQ 96-well plates, and each plate served as one replicate. For sorted subsets, around 200 ng genomic DNA, equal to approximately 30,000 T cell genomes, was loaded into each replicate PCR. Purified libraries were measured with a Qubit 3.0 fluorometer, size-checked on a Bioanalyzer 2100, and measured again with the KAPA Library Quantification kit. A separate single-read 150-cycle Illumina NextSeq 550 flow cell was used to sequence each immunoSEQ 96-well plate. The authors' pipeline ran thus. The immunoSEQ output contained only junctional sequences without quality scores, so filtering could not match that applied to full-length reads. Sequences were annotated with PyIR, a Python wrapper for IgBLAST v1.9, using IMGT germline references to assign V/J genes and CDR3. Reads with weak V/J assignments (E-value above 1e-6), missing CDR3, stop codons, out-of-frame junctions, or ambiguous translated residues were removed. V3J clonotypes were defined as sequences sharing an identical inferred V gene, J gene, and CDR3 amino acid sequence. Percentage overlap between repertoires was calculated by dividing the number of shared unique clonotypes by the size of the smaller repertoire. RTK rarefaction, the Chao1 estimator, and Recon v2.1 estimates of unobserved clonotypes were used to assess repertoire richness. For all TCRbeta clonotypes obtained by the gDNA method from a handful of donors, generation probabilities were computed with OLGA. The table was pulled from immuneACCESS by TCRdb, which kept in-frame rearrangements only. Such tables lose some clones; where checked, under half of the loss comes from unresolved V genes, and the rest has no known cause. V, J and clone size were drawn from that table, and D and trimming were deduced from the DNA. The sample table contains about a million clones; only one count was recorded for 60% to 80% of them. The ten largest clones take up approximately 0.9% of the sample.

Specimen: memory CD4+ T cells from PBMCs. The label giving this sample's cell subset or site can be read as: CD45RA-negative fraction. The chain is assembled from TRBV5-4 and TRBJ2-1, with 11 central nucleotides matching TRBD2. This sequence was found in a man aged 18 to 30 in good health. Some clones in this sample may be carry-over from other donors' samples. The sequenced DNA is TGTGCCAGCAGCCTAGCGGGAGGCGCCTACAATGAGCAGTTCTTC. This gives the protein CASSLAGGAYNEQFF.